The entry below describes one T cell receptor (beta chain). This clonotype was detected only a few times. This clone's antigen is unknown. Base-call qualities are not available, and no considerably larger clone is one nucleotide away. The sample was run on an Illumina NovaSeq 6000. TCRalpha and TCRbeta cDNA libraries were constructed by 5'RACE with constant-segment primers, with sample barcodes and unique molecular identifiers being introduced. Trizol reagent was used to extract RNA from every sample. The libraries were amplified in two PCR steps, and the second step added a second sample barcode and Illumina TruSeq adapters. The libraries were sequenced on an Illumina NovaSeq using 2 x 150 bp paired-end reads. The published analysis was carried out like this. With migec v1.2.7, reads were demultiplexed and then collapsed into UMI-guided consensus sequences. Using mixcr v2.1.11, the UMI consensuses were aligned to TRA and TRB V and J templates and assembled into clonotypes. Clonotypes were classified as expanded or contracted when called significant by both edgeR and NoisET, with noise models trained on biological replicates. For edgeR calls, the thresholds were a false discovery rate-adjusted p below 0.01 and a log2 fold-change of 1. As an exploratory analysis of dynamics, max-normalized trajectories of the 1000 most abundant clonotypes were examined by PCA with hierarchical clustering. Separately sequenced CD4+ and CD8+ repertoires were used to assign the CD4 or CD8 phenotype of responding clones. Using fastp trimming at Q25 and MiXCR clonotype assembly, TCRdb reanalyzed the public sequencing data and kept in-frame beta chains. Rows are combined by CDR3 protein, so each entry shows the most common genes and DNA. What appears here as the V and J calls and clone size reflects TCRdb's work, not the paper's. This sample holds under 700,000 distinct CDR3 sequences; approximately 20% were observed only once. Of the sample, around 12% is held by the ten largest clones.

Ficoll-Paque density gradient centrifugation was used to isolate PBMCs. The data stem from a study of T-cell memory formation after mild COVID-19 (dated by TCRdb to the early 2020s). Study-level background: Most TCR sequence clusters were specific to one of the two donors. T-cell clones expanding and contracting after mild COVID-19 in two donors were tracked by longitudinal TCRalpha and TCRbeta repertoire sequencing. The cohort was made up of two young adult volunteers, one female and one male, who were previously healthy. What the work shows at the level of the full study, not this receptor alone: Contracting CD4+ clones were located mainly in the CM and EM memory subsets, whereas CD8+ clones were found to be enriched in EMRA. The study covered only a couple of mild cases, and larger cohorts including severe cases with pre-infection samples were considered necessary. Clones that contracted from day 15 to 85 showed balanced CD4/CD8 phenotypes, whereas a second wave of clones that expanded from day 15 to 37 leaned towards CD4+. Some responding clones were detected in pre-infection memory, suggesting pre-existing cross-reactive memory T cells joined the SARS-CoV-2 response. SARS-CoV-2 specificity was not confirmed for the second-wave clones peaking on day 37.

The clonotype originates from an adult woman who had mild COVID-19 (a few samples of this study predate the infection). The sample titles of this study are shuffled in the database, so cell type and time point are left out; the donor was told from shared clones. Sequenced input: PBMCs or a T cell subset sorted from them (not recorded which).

The CDR3 corresponds to CASIQGTHRGETQYF. The DNA reads as follows: TGTGCCAGCATCCAGGGGACCCATAGGGGGGAGACCCAGTACTTC. This chain is built from TRBV5-6 and TRBJ2-5; TRBD1 might be the D gene, on 6 matching bases. Relative to germline, V is 6 bases shorter and J is 5 bases shorter, with 20 bases between their ends. For CDR1 and CDR2, the germline V gene lists SGHDT and YYEEEE. Taken from cysteine to phenylalanine, the CDR3 has 15 residues. CDR3 DNA only is kept here, 45 bases in frame from base 1. Beyond the CDR3, the reference TRBV5-6 and TRBJ2-5 genes provide the residues; the full variable domain reads: DAGVTQSPTHLIKTRGQQVTLRCSPKSGHDTVSWYQQALGQGPQFIFQYYEEEERQRGNFPDRFSGHQFPNYSSELNVNALLLGDSALYLCASIQGTHRGETQYFGPGTRLLVL.